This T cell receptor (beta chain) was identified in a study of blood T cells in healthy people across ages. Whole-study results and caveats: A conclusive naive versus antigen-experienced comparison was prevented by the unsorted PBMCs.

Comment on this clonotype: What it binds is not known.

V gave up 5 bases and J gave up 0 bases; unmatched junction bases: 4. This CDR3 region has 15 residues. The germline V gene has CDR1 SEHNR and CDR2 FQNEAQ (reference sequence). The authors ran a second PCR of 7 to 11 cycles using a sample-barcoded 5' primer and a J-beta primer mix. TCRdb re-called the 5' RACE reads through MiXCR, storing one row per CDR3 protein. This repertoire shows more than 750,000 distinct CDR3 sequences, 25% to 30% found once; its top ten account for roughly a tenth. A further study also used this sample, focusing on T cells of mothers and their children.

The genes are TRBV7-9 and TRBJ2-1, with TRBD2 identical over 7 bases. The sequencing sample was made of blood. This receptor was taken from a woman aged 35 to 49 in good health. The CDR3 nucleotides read TGTGCCAGCAGCCCGGCGGGGGTCTCCTACAATGAGCAGTTCTTC. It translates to CASSPAGVSYNEQFF.